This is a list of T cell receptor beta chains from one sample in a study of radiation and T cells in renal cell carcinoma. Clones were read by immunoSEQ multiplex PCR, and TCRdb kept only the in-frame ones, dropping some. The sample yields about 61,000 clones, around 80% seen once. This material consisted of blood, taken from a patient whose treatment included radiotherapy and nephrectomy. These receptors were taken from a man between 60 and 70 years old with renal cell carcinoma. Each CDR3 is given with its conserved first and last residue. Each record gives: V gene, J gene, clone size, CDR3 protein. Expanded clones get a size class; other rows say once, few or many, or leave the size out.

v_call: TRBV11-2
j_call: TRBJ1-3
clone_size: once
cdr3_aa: CASSPTPTGIFYTIYF

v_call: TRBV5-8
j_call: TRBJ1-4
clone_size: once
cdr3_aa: CASSLDGRRATNEKLFF

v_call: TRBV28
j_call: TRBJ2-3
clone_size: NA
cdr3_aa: CASSLPPGAGTDTQYF

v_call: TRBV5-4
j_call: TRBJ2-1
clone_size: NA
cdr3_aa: CASSIPGLAGGVEQFF

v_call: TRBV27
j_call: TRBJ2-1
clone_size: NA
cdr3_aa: CASSTASNEQFF

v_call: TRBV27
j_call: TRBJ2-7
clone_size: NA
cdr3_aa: CASSLWGGVNEQYF

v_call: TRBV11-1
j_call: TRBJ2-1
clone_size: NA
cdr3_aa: CASSLGQTSGSNNEQFF

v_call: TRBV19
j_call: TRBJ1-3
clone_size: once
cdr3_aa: CASSMRTGIGNTIYF

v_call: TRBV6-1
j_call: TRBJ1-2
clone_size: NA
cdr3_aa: CASSEGTGGSYGYTF

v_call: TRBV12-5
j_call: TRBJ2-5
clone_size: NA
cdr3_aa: CASGGRGGRQETQYF

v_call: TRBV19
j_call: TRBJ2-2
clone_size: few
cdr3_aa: CASSIEPGNTGELFF

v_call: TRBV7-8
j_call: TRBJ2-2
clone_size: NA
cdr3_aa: CASSLEAGVGELFF

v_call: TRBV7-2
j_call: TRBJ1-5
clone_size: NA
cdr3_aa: CASSLVQGLDQPQHF

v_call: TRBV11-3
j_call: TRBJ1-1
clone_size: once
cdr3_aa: CASSFPFAGTDMNTEAFF

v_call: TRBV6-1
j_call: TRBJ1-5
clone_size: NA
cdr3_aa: CASSEDTNYSNQPQHF

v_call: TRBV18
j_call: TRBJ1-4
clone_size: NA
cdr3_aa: CASSPPLTGPTNEKLFF

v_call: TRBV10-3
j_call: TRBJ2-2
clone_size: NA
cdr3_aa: CAIHDQTNTGELFF

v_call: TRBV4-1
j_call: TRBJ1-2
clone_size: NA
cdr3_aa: CASSRDRETNYGYTF

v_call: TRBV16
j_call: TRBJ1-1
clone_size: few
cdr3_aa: CASSQSGIPNTEAFF

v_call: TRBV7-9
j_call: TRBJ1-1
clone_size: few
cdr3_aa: CASSLGRGETEAFF

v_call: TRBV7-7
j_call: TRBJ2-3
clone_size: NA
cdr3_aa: CASSRIDGRTDTQYF

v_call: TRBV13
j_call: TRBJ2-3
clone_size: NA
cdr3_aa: CASSLDLAGGLPDTQYF

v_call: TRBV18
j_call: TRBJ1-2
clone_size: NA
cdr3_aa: CASSSFFPGDGYTF

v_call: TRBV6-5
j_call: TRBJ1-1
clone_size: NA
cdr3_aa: CASRSSWGTEAFF

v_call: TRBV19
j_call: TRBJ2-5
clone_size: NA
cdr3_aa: CASSIMGQGLQETQYF

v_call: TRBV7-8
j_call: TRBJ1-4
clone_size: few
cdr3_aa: CASSLESTNEKLFF

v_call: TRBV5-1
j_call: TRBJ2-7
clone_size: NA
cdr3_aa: CASSSRAGANYEQYF

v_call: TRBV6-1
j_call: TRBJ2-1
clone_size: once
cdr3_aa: CASTVAGVTAEQFF

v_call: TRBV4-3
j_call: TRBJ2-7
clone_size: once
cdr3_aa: CASSHLTGYEQYF

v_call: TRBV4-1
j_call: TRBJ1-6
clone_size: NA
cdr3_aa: CASSQERHQGNSPLHF

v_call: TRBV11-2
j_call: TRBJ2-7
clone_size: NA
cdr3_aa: CASSGASYEQYF

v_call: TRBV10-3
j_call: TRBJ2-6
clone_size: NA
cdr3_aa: CAISETGYSGANVLTF

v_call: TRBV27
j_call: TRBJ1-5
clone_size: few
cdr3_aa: CASSLSLGGNQPQHF

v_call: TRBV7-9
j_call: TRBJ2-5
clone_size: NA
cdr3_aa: CASSPGPGRGKGETQYF

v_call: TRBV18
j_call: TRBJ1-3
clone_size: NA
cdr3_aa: CASSPNLPAGGSGGNTIYF

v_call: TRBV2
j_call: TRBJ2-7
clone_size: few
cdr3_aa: CASSDYGGFVDEQYF

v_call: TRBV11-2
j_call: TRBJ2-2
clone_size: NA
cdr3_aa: CASSLGPNRGGGELFF

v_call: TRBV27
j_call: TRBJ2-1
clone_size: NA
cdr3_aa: CASRHRRVNEQFF

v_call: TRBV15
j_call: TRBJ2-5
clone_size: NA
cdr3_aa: CATSRALAGQETQYF

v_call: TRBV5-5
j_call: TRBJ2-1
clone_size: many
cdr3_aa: CASSYDSGRDEQFF

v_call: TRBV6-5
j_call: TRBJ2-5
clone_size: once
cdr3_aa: CASSYSYRGNQETQYF

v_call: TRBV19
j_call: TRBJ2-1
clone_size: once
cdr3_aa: CASSKLAGNFDEQFF

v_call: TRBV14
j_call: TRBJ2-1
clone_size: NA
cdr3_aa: CASSLALNEQFF

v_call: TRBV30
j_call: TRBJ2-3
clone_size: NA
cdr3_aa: CAWSVTAGAVDTQYF

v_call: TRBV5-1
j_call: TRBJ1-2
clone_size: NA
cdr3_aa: CASSSMGAGPDTF